These 25 T cell receptor beta chains originate from one sample sequenced in a study of blood T cells in healthy people across ages. The second PCR ran about 6 to 12 cycles with a sample-barcoded 5' primer and J-beta primers. MiXCR, applied by TCRdb to the 5' RACE reads, yields one record per CDR3 protein. The sample yields around 970,000 distinct CDR3 sequences, 51% seen once. The specimen was blood. These receptors all come from a woman aged 60-75 years in good health.

The gene calls are TRBV7-9 and TRBJ2-1; 11 nucleotides match TRBD2. CDR1 is SEHNR and CDR2 is FQNEAQ in the germline V gene (reference sequence). V lost 4 bases and J lost 8; bases outside the gene matches: 16. The CDR3 is 18 amino acids. The CDR3 loop is CASSSSRGLAGFSDEQFF. The CDR3 nucleotides are TGTGCCAGCAGCTCTTCCCGAGGACTAGCGGGTTTTTCCGATGAGCAGTTCTTC.

V and J are TRBV27 and TRBJ2-4, with 7 nucleotides matching TRBD1. TRBJ2-7 matches the DNA end more closely, so the J call is doubtful. CDR1 and CDR2 from the germline V gene are MNHEY and SMNVEV (reference sequence). There are 14 residues in the CDR3. The CDR3 loop is CASSLGQIPYEQYF. For the CDR3, the DNA is TGTGCCAGCAGTTTGGGACAGATACCCTACGAGCAGTACTTC.

This rearrangement joins TRBV6-5 to TRBJ2-4; D is ambiguous. The J call may be in error: the DNA end matches TRBJ2-7 better. The CDR3 covers 16 residues. Germline loops: CDR1 MNHEY, CDR2 SVGAGI. The CDR3 coding sequence is TGTGCCAGCAGTTACTCGAGTCCTAGGGTAGCCCACGAGCAGTACTTC. It is translated as CASSYSSPRVAHEQYF.

The sample holds a few counts of this clonotype. This chain connects TRBV9 to TRBJ2-3, with D perhaps TRBD2 (5 bases). Germline CDR1 is SGDLS and CDR2 is YYNGEE. Trimming took off 1 base at V and 0 bases at J, with 12 bases between the two ends. This CDR3 has 16 residues. In DNA, the CDR3 is TGTGCCAGCAGCGTAAGCCAGCGGATTAGCACAGATACGCAGTATTTT. The encoded protein is CASSVSQRISTDTQYF.

CDR3 region: CASRLGFPSETNEKLFF. Written as DNA, the CDR3 is TGCGCCAGCAGGCTGGGGTTCCCGTCGGAGACTAATGAAAAACTGTTTTTT. The chain carries TRBV5-1 and TRBJ1-4; D unresolved. Deletions cut 5 bases from V and 2 bases from J, with 19 bases between. This CDR3 contains 17 residues. Germline values: CDR1 SGHRS, CDR2 YFSETQ.

CDR3 residues: CASSPTGQGGYGYTF. The CDR3 nucleotides read TGTGCCAGCAGCCCCACAGGACAGGGCGGCTATGGCTACACCTTC. The chain carries TRBV2 and TRBJ1-2, with 8 bases identical to TRBD1. J was trimmed by 4 bases and V by 6 bases; bases with no gene match: 10. Germline lookup yields CDR1 SNHLY and CDR2 FYNNEI. The CDR3 spans 15 residues. The full variable domain, completed using reference TRBV2 and TRBJ1-2, is EPEVTQTPSHQVTQMGQEVILRCVPISNHLYFYWYRQILGQKVEFLVSFYNNEISEKSEIFDDQFSVERPDGSNFTLKIRSTKLEDSAMYFCASSPTGQGGYGYTFGSGTRLTVV.

The V call is TRBV28, the J call TRBJ2-5; D is possibly TRBD2 (6 bases). With 6 bases removed from V and 1 base from J, the gap between germline ends came to 18 bases. Germline values: CDR1 MDHEN, CDR2 SYDVKM. The CDR3 contains 16 residues. CDR3: CASSSLALASQETQYF. In DNA form, the CDR3 reads TGTGCCAGCAGCAGTTTGGCCCTAGCGTCCCAAGAGACCCAGTACTTC.

The CDR3 region is CSVGAGGNTEAFF. CDR3 nucleotides: TGCAGCGTTGGCGCAGGGGGGAACACTGAAGCTTTCTTT. V and J are TRBV29-1 and TRBJ1-1, with 7 bases matching TRBD1. The germline V gene has CDR1 SQVTM and CDR2 ANQGSEA. The CDR3 covers 13 residues. V shed 4 bases, J shed 1 base, and the junction held 3 bases outside the gene matches.

This rearrangement joins TRBV7-2 to TRBJ1-4; D is unclear. Between the trimmed V and J ends, which lost 3 bases and 11 bases, there was a span of 13 bases. This CDR3 region has 13 residues. Germline CDR1 reads SGHTA; CDR2 reads FQGNSA. This chain's CDR3 is CASSFRQAPKLFF. The CDR3 nucleotides are TGTGCCAGCAGCTTCCGGCAGGCCCCTAAACTGTTTTTT. The variable domain in full, with the rest retrieved from reference TRBV7-2 and TRBJ1-4, is GAGVSQSPSNKVTEKGKDVELRCDPISGHTALYWYRQSLGQGLEFLIYFQGNSAPDKSGLPSDRFSAERTGGSVSTLTIQRTQQEDSAVYLCASSFRQAPKLFFGSGTQLSVL.

This clonotype has a handful of counts. V and J are TRBV3-1 and TRBJ2-1; 8 bases align to TRBD2. The CDR3 has 15 residues. Germline V CDR1 and CDR2: LGHDT, YNNKEL (reference sequence). J was trimmed by 5 bases and V by 5 bases; bases with no gene match: 8. The chain's CDR3 is CASSFSGAPHNEQFF. The CDR3 bases are TGTGCCAGCAGCTTTAGCGGGGCTCCCCACAATGAGCAGTTCTTC.

This chain connects TRBV24-1 to TRBJ2-7, with no clear D. CDR3 length equals 18 residues. CDR1 KGHDR and CDR2 SFDVKD come from the germline V gene. Trimming removed 0 bases at V and 2 bases at J, with 19 bases between. CDR3 protein: CATSDLPPSSGWTYEQYF. CDR3 sequence (DNA): TGTGCCACCAGTGATTTGCCGCCCTCAAGTGGGTGGACCTACGAGCAGTACTTC.

This clonotype occurred a few times. CDR3 amino acids: CASSVKGASSYEQYF. The CDR3 coding sequence is TGTGCCAGCAGTGTGAAGGGGGCGAGCTCCTACGAGCAGTACTTC. The chain uses TRBV6-1 and TRBJ2-7; 7 bases fit TRBD1. This CDR3 contains 15 residues. Germline CDR1 reads MNHNS; CDR2 reads SASEGT. The trim removed 4 bases at V and 0 bases at J, leaving 6 bases unmatched.

The gene calls are TRBV7-9 and TRBJ2-7; 9 bases match TRBD2. Germline V gene data show CDR1 as SEHNR and CDR2 as FQNEAQ (reference sequence). J was trimmed by 3 bases and V by 3 bases; bases with no gene match: 9. CDR3 length: 16 amino acids. CDR3 DNA sequence: TGTGCCAGCAGCTTCTCCCTTAGCGGGAGCCTCTACGAGCAGTACTTC. Residues: CASSFSLSGSLYEQYF. Filled out from reference TRBV7-9 and TRBJ2-7, the complete variable domain reads DTGVSQNPRHKITKRGQNVTFRCDPISEHNRLYWYRQTLGQGPEFLTYFQNEAQLEKSRLLSDRFSAERPKGSFSTLEIQRTEQGDSAMYLCASSFSLSGSLYEQYFGPGTRLTVT.

The rearrangement uses TRBV5-1 and TRBJ2-1, with no clear D. The germline V gene has CDR1 SGHRS and CDR2 YFSETQ. The CDR3 spans 16 residues. Trimming shortened V by 1 base and J by 0 bases, and 11 bases separated the two germline ends. The CDR3 sequence is CASSLNGYPSYNEQFF. The CDR3 region has the DNA TGCGCCAGCAGCTTGAACGGTTATCCCTCCTACAATGAGCAGTTCTTC.

This clonotype was seen only a few times. This chain joins TRBV28 and TRBJ2-4; D uncertain. The better agreement between TRBJ2-7 and the DNA end casts doubt on the J call. The germline V gene has CDR1 MDHEN and CDR2 SYDVKM. CDR3 size: 15 residues. This chain's CDR3 is CASSLPQVGDYEQYF. CDR3 DNA: TGTGCCAGCAGTTTACCCCAGGTTGGGGACTACGAGCAGTACTTC.

V gene TRBV15 combines with J gene TRBJ2-5; 8 bases align to TRBD1. V was clipped by 4 bases and J by 11 bases; unmatched bases: 15. Germline assignment: CDR1 LNHNV and CDR2 YYDKDF (reference sequence). This CDR3 is built from 15 residues. In DNA form, the CDR3 reads TGTGCCACCAGCAACTCAAGACAGGGGTACAATGAGCAGTACTTC. Protein product: CATSNSRQGYNEQYF.

The chain employs TRBV5-1 and TRBJ2-3; 10 bases match TRBD1. The CDR3 loop spans 16 amino acids. Trimming cost V 4 bases and J 0 bases; bases outside gene matches: 5. CDR1 and CDR2 from the germline V gene are SGHRS and YFSETQ. The CDR3 sequence: CASSPGTGASTDTQYF. DNA for the CDR3: TGCGCCAGCAGCCCGGGGACAGGGGCTAGCACAGATACGCAGTATTTT.

This chain uses TRBV27 with TRBJ2-1; no clear D gene. V was cut by 6 bases and J by 6 bases, with 15 bases left in between. Germline loops: CDR1 MNHEY, CDR2 SMNVEV (reference sequence). The CDR3 totals 14 residues. The CDR3 sequence is CASRPGLWSNEQFF. CDR3 nucleotide sequence: TGTGCCAGCAGACCCGGCCTTTGGAGCAATGAGCAGTTCTTC.

This rearrangement joins TRBV20-1 to TRBJ2-1; D perhaps matches TRBD1 (6 bases). The CDR3 is 15 amino acids. The germline gives CDR1 DFQATT, CDR2 SNEGSKA (reference sequence). V was cut by 0 bases and J by 5 bases, with 14 bases left in between. The CDR3 is CSARDSSRQDNEQFF. DNA for the CDR3: TGCAGTGCTAGAGATTCCAGCCGACAGGACAATGAGCAGTTCTTC.

This clonotype was detected only a few times. The chain is built from TRBV11-3 and TRBJ2-3; TRBD2 agrees at 7 bases. CDR3 size: 15 residues. J was trimmed by 7 bases and V by 5 bases; bases with no gene match: 12. Germline V CDR1 and CDR2: SGHNT, YENEEA. CDR3: CASSARAGTAHTQYF. The CDR3 DNA follows: TGTGCCAGCAGCGCCCGAGCGGGGACGGCTCATACGCAGTATTTT.

V usage is TRBV20-1 and J usage is TRBJ2-1; 11 nucleotides line up with TRBD2. Germline V gene lookup returns CDR1 DFQATT and CDR2 SNEGSKA (reference sequence). The CDR3 is made up of 15 amino acids. The V segment lost 6 bases and the J segment 6 bases; nucleotides outside the gene matches: 10. The CDR3 coding sequence is TGCAGTGCGGATAGCGGGGGGGCCATCGGCAATGAGCAGTTCTTC. Translating it yields CSADSGGAIGNEQFF.

This clonotype was recorded once. This chain joins TRBV7-6 and TRBJ1-5; the match to TRBD1 covers 12 bases. Germline trimming cut 4 bases from V and 7 bases from J; bases unmatched to any gene: 5. CDR1 SGHVS and CDR2 FNYEAQ come from the germline V gene. The CDR3 is 15 residues long. The CDR3 loop reads CASSSGQGAGQPQHF. The DNA of the CDR3 is TGTGCCAGCAGCTCGGGACAGGGGGCCGGACAGCCCCAGCATTTT.

In its sample, this clonotype was seen many times. The CDR3 spells CSARGRWTPSSGANVLTF. Written as DNA, the CDR3 is TGCAGTGCTAGAGGCCGGTGGACTCCCAGCTCTGGGGCCAACGTCCTGACTTTC. V and J are TRBV20-1 and TRBJ2-6, with D perhaps TRBD2 (5 bases). The length of the CDR3 is 18 residues. CDR1 and CDR2 (germline): DFQATT, SNEGSKA (reference sequence). V dropped 1 base and J dropped 0 bases, with 16 bases sitting between them.

The count of this clonotype is one. This rearrangement joins TRBV12-3 or TRBV12-4 to TRBJ1-5; D ambiguous. The ends were cut back, 5 bases at V and 4 bases at J, with 12 bases in the middle. This CDR3 has 14 amino acids. The CDR3 nucleotides are TGTGCCAGCAGTCCTGTCCCGGGGAATCAGCCCCAGCATTTT. It encodes CASSPVPGNQPQHF.

J is TRBJ2-7 and V is TRBV28; 13 bases line up with TRBD2. Trimming at V came to 3 bases and at J to 6 bases, leaving 5 bases not matched to a gene. Germline CDR1 reads MDHEN; CDR2 reads SYDVKM. The CDR3 has 15 amino acids. CDR3 sequence reads: CASSLRGTSGTEQYF. In DNA, the CDR3 is TGTGCCAGCAGTTTGAGGGGGACTAGCGGGACCGAGCAGTACTTC.